This T cell receptor beta chain was profiled in a study of blood T cell repertoires in COVID-19. Study context: COVID-19 samples from acute and convalescent phases originated in the United States, Italy and Spain. The cDNA or gDNA used as material had been derived from T cells, B-cell-depleted T cells, or PBMCs.

Original analysis: Nucleated cell number was recorded as an estimate derived from reference gene primer amplification. Produced via immunoSEQ multiplex PCR; TCRdb's table is partial and in-frame only. V and J calls and clone size are as listed in that table; D and trimming were resolved from the DNA. The data hold roughly 140,000 clones, with 79% observed a single time. This CDR3 contains 16 residues. Germline CDR1 and CDR2: KGHSH and LQKENI. The V and J ends lost 0 bases and 4 bases, in that order; junction bases with no gene match: 5. This sequence originates from a man aged 50 or older with active or convalescent COVID-19. Sample: peripheral blood. The rearrangement joins TRBV18 to TRBJ2-3; 9 bases line up with TRBD2. Here the CDR3 reads CASSPPIAGEADTQYF. CDR3 DNA: TGTGCCAGCTCACCACCGATAGCGGGAGAGGCAGATACGCAGTATTTT.